This TCR beta chain was observed in a study of CXCR3-negative and CXCR3-positive naive CD8 T cells. Study observations and caveats: Upon cryopreservation, CXCR3 expression partially decreased, and most assays used fresh PBMCs. Memory cells showed distinct TRBV-TRBJ patterns, while the two naive subsets matched.

CDR1 is MNHNY, CDR2 SVGAGI, per germline (reference sequence). The CDR3 consists of 16 residues. Libraries of TRB cDNA were made by 5' RACE and carried UMIs. TCRdb reprocessed the 5' RACE reads; each CDR3 protein has one entry and no DNA is given. The sample spans tens of thousands of distinct CDR3 sequences; the ten largest clones claim roughly 1.6%. Of note for this clonotype: The target antigen is unknown.

Cells classed as naive CD8+ T cells were CD45RO-CCR7+CD27+CD95-. The rearrangement uses TRBV6-6 and TRBJ2-7. The sequence came from a human donor in good health. Some clones in this sample may be carry-over from other donors' samples. The sample comprised naive CXCR3- CD8+ T cells from blood. As to subset: CD45RO-CCR7+CD27+CD95- naive CD8+ T cells lacking CXCR3 (TNR3-). The CDR3 region is CASSYTRELTTYEQYF.